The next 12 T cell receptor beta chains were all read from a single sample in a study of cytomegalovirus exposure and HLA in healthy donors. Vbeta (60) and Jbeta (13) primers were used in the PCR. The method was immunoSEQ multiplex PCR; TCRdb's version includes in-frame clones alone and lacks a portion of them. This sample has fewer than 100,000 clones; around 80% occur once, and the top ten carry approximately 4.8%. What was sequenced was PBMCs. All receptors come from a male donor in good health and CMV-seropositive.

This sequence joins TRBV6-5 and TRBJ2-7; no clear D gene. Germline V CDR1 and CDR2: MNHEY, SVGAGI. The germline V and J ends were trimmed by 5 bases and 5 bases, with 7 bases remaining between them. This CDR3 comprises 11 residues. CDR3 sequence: CASSNTDEQYF. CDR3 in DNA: TGTGCCAGCAGTAACACCGACGAGCAGTACTTC.

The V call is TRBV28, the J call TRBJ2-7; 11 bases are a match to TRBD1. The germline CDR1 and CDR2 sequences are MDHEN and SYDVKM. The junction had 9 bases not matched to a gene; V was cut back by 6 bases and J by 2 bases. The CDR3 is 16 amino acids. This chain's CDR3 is CASRPPPGQGAYEQYF. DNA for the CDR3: TGTGCCAGCAGACCACCGCCGGGACAGGGGGCCTACGAGCAGTACTTC. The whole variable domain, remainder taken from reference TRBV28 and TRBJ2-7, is DVKVTQSSRYLVKRTGEKVFLECVQDMDHENMFWYRQDPGLGLRLIYFSYDVKMKEKGDIPEGYSVSREKKERFSLILESASTNQTSMYLCASRPPPGQGAYEQYFGPGTRLTVT.

This CDR3 is CASGLVPGQGFSPLHF. The CDR3 nucleotides read TGTGCTAGTGGTTTGGTACCGGGACAGGGTTTTTCACCCCTCCACTTT. The genes are TRBV12-5 and TRBJ1-6; 9 bases line up with TRBD1. V dropped 0 bases and J dropped 9; count of bases not matched to a gene: 6. Germline assignment: CDR1 LGHNT and CDR2 FRNRAP. This CDR3 is built from 16 residues. The full variable domain, its missing parts supplied by reference TRBV12-5 and TRBJ1-6, is DARVTQTPRHKVTEMGQEVTMRCQPILGHNTVFWYRQTMMQGLELLAYFRNRAPLDDSGMPKDRFSAEMPDATLATLKIQPSEPRDSAVYFCASGLVPGQGFSPLHFGNGTRLTVT.

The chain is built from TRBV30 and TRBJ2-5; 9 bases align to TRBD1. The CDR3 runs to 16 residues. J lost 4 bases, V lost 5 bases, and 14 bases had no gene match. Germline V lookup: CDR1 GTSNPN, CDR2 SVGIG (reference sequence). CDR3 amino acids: CAWRNKGQGAGETQYF. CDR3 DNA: TGTGCCTGGCGGAATAAGGGACAGGGAGCCGGAGAGACCCAGTACTTC.

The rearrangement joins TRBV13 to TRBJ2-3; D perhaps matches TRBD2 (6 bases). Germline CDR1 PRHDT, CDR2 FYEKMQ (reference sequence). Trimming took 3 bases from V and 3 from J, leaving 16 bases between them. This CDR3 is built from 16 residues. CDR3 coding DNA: TGTGCCAGCAGCTTTCTTCAGGAGGGCCCAACAGATACGCAGTATTTT. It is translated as CASSFLQEGPTDTQYF. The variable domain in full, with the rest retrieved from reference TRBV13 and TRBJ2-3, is AAGVIQSPRHLIKEKRETATLKCYPIPRHDTVYWYQQGPGQDPQFLISFYEKMQSDKGSIPDRFSAQQFSDYHSELNMSSLELGDSALYFCASSFLQEGPTDTQYFGPGTRLTVL.

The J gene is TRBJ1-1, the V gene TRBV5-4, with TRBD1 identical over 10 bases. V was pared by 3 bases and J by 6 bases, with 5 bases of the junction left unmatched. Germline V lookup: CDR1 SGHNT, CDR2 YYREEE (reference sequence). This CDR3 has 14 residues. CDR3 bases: TGTGCCAGCAGCTCGGACGGGACAGGGGCTGAAGCTTTCTTT. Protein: CASSSDGTGAEAFF.

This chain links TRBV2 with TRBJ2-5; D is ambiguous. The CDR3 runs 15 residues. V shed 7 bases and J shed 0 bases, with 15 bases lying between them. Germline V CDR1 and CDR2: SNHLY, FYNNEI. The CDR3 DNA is TGTGCCAGCACGGAAGAACAGTCAAACCAAGAGACCCAGTACTTC. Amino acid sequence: CASTEEQSNQETQYF. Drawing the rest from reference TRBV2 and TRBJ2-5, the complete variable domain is EPEVTQTPSHQVTQMGQEVILRCVPISNHLYFYWYRQILGQKVEFLVSFYNNEISEKSEIFDDQFSVERPDGSNFTLKIRSTKLEDSAMYFCASTEEQSNQETQYFGPGTRLLVL.

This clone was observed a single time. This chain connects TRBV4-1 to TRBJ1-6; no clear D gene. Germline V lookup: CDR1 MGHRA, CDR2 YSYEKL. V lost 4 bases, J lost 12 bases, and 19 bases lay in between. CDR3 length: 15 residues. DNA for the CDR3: TGCGCCAGCAGCCTCAACCAAGACCCGGGAGGACCCCTCCACTTT. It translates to CASSLNQDPGGPLHF.

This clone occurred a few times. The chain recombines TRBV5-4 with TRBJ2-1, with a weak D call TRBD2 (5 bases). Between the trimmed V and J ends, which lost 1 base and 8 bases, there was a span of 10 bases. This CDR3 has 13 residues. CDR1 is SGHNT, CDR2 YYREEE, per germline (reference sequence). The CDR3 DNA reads TGTGCCAGCAGCTTGAGGTTCGGGGATGAGCAGTTCTTC. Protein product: CASSLRFGDEQFF.

CDR3: CASNPTGEGPLNEKLFF. For the CDR3, the DNA is TGTGCCAGCAACCCGACAGGGGAGGGCCCCCTCAATGAAAAACTGTTTTTT. V gene TRBV11-2 combines with J gene TRBJ1-4; 8 nucleotides align to TRBD1. Germline V gene sequence: CDR1 SGHAT, CDR2 FQNNGV. With 7 bases clipped from V and 5 bases from J, the junction kept 15 bases outside the gene matches. This CDR3 is 17 amino acids long.

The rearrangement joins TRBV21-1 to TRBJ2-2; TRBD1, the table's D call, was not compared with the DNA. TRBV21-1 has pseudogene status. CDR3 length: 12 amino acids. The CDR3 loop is CASKAGAGELFF. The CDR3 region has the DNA TGTGCCAGCAAGGCAGGCGCGGGGGAGCTGTTTTTT.

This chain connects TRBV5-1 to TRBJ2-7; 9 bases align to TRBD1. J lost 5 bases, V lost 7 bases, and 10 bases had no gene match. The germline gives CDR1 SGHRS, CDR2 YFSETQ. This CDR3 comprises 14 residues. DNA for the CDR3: TGCGCCAGCGGTTTCCGGGACAGGGCGGACGAGCAGTACTTC. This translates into CASGFRDRADEQYF.